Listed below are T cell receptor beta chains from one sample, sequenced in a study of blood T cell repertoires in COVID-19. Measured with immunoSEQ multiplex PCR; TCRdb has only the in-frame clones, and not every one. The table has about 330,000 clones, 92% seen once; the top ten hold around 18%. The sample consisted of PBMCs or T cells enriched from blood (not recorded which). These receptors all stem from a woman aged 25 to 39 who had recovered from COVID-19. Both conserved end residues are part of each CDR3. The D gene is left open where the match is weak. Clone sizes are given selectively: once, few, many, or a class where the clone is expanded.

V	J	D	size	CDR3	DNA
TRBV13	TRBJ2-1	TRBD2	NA	CASSLGGLAGAGYNEQFF	TGTGCCAGCAGCTTAGGGGGACTAGCGGGAGCGGGCTACAATGAGCAGTTCTTC
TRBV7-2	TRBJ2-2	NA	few	CASSSQGVVNTGELFF	TGTGCCAGCAGCTCACAGGGAGTAGTGAACACCGGGGAGCTGTTTTTT
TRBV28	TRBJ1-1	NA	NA	CASRGRMNTEAFF	TGTGCCAGCAGGGGGAGAATGAACACTGAAGCTTTCTTT
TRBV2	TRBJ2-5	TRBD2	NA	CASSSRGLAGQETQYF	TGTGCCAGCAGTTCCCGGGGGCTAGCGGGCCAAGAGACCCAGTACTTC
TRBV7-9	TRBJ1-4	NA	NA	CASSRGESGEKLFF	TGTGCCAGCAGCCGGGGGGAGAGTGGGGAAAAACTGTTTTTT
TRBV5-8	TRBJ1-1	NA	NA	CASSSGRGGVDTEAFF	TGTGCCAGCAGCTCGGGTCGCGGGGGGGTAGACACTGAAGCTTTCTTT
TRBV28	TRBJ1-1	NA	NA	CASSLSPGMNTEAFF	TGTGCCAGCAGTTTATCCCCAGGGATGAACACTGAAGCTTTCTTT
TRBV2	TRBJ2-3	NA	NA	CASSKAGGRTDTQYF	TGTGCCAGCAGCAAGGCCGGGGGTCGCACAGATACGCAGTATTTT
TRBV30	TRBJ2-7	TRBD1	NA	CARSGTGSYEQYF	TGTGCCCGGTCCGGGACAGGCTCCTACGAGCAGTACTTC
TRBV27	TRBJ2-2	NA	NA	CASRRGTGYTGELFF	TGTGCCAGCAGACGCGGGACTGGCTACACCGGGGAGCTGTTTTTT
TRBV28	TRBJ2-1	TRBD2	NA	CASTPGLAGGPRNEQFF	TGTGCCAGCACCCCGGGACTAGCGGGAGGGCCGCGGAATGAGCAGTTCTTC
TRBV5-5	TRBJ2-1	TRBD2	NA	CASSLEAGGYYNEQFF	TGTGCCAGCAGCTTGGAAGCGGGGGGATACTACAATGAGCAGTTCTTC
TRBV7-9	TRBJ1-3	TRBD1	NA	CASSATGGNSGNTIYF	TGTGCCAGCAGCGCCACAGGGGGTAACTCTGGAAACACCATATATTTT
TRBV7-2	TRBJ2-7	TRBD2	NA	CASSSGTSWSEQYF	TGTGCCAGCAGCTCCGGGACTAGTTGGAGCGAGCAGTACTTC
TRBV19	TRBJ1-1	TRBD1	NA	CASMQGAERNTEAFF	TGTGCCAGTATGCAGGGGGCAGAAAGGAACACTGAAGCTTTCTTT
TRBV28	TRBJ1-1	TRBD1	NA	CASSLGGQQLTEAFF	TGTGCCAGCAGTTTAGGGGGACAGCAACTCACTGAAGCTTTCTTT
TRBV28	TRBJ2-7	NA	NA	CASSLGGTRVGEQYF	TGTGCCAGCAGTTTAGGGGGGACCAGGGTCGGCGAGCAGTACTTC
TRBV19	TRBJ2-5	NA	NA	CASSITFQETQYF	TGTGCCAGTAGTATAACATTTCAAGAGACCCAGTACTTC
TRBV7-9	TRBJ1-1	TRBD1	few	CASRDRVEAAFF	TGTGCCAGCAGAGACAGGGTTGAGGCGGCTTTCTTT
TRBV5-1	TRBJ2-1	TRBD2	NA	CASTLSGGPHEQFF	TGCGCCAGCACGCTAAGCGGGGGGCCTCATGAGCAGTTCTTC
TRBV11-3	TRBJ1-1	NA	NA	CASSLVTGPGVAFF	TGTGCCAGCAGCTTAGTTACGGGCCCGGGGGTAGCTTTCTTT
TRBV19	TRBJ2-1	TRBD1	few	CASSPSFGTGYNEQFF	TGTGCCAGTAGCCCTTCATTTGGGACAGGCTACAATGAGCAGTTCTTC
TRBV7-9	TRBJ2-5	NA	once	CASSLVPVAETQYF	TGTGCCAGCAGCTTAGTACCAGTAGCGGAGACCCAGTACTTC
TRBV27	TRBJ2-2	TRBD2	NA	CASSIVDLGLPRIGELFF	TGTGCCAGCAGCATTGTTGACTTGGGACTACCCAGGATCGGGGAGCTGTTTTTT
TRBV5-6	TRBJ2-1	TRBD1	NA	CASSFGTGSYNEQFF	TGTGCCAGCAGCTTCGGGACAGGGTCCTACAATGAGCAGTTCTTC
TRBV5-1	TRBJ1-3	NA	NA	CASSLGGYSGNTIYF	TGCGCCAGCAGCTTGGGAGGGTACTCTGGAAACACCATATATTTT
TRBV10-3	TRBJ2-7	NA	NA	CASGTDSYEQYF	TGTGCCAGTGGGACTGATTCCTACGAGCAGTACTTC
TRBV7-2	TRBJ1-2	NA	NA	CASSLAQDYGYTF	TGTGCCAGCAGCTTAGCACAGGACTATGGCTACACCTTC
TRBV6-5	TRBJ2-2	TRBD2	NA	CASRVAGANTGELFF	TGTGCCAGTAGAGTAGCGGGAGCGAACACCGGGGAGCTGTTTTTT
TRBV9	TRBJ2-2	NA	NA	CASSAALTSSGELFF	TGTGCCAGCAGCGCCGCCCTCACTAGCTCCGGGGAGCTGTTTTTT
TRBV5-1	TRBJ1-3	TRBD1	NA	CASSLDRGGHSGNTIYF	TGCGCCAGCAGCTTGGACAGGGGGGGACACTCTGGAAACACCATATATTTT
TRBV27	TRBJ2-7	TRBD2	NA	CASSHRPGLAAPYEQYF	TGTGCCAGCAGTCATCGACCGGGACTAGCGGCCCCCTACGAGCAGTACTTC
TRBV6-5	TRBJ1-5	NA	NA	CGSTGYSNQPQHF	TGTGGTTCAACAGGTTATAGCAATCAGCCCCAGCATTTT
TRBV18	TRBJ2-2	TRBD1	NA	CASSSPADRATGELFF	TGTGCCAGCTCATCCCCGGCGGACAGGGCCACCGGGGAGCTGTTTTTT
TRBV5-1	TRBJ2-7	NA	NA	CASRVAGAYEQYF	TGCGCCAGCAGGGTGGCTGGTGCCTACGAGCAGTACTTC
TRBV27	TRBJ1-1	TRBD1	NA	CASSQTGTGGPNTEAFF	TGTGCCAGCAGTCAGACCGGGACAGGGGGCCCGAACACTGAAGCTTTCTTT
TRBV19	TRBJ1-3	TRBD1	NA	CASSISGTVNTIYF	TGTGCCAGTAGTATTTCCGGGACAGTAAACACCATATATTTT
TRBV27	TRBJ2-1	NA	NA	CASSSRGGSYNEQFF	TGTGCCAGCAGTTCCAGGGGTGGGTCCTACAATGAGCAGTTCTTC
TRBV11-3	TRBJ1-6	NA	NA	CASSLSTGINSPLHF	TGTGCCAGCAGCTTATCCACAGGCATTAATTCACCCCTCCACTTT
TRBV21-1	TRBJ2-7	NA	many	CASSKELSGRLYEQYF	TGTGCCAGCAGCAAAGAGTTATCCGGGAGACTCTACGAGCAGTACTTC
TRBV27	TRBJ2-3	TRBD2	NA	CASSQLTSGRADTQYF	TGTGCCAGCAGCCAGTTAACTAGCGGGAGGGCAGATACGCAGTATTTT
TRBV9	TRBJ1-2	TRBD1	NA	CASSRGQGDGYTF	TGTGCCAGCAGCAGAGGACAGGGGGATGGCTACACCTTC
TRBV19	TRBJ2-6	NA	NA	CASSIWGAGANVLTF	TGTGCCAGTAGTATTTGGGGCGCTGGGGCCAACGTCCTGACTTTC
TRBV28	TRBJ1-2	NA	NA	CASSLSQRYGYTF	TGTGCCAGCAGTTTATCCCAACGGTATGGCTACACCTTC
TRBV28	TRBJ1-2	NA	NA	CASSLSGYNYGYTF	TGTGCCAGCAGTTTGTCGGGTTACAACTATGGCTACACCTTC
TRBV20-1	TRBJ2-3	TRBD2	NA	CSARRREGQYF	TGCAGTGCTAGACGGCGGGAGGGCCAGTATTTT
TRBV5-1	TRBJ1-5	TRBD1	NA	CASRPGQGANQPQHF	TGCGCCAGCAGGCCGGGACAGGGGGCGAATCAGCCCCAGCATTTT
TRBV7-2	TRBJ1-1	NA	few	CASSPSEGAEAFF	TGTGCCAGCAGCCCCTCTGAGGGCGCTGAAGCTTTCTTT
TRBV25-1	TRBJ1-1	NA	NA	CASRPWVGGNTEAFF	TGTGCCAGCAGGCCGTGGGTTGGAGGGAACACTGAAGCTTTCTTT
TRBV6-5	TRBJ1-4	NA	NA	CASSPRATNEKLFF	TGTGCCAGCAGTCCCAGGGCAACTAATGAAAAACTGTTTTTT
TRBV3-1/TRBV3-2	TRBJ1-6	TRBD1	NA	CASSQAGTGGHSPLHF	TGTGCCAGCAGCCAAGCCGGGACAGGGGGACATTCACCCCTCCACTTT
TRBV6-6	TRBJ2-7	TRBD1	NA	CASSYWDRGNEQYF	TGTGCCAGCAGTTACTGGGACAGGGGGAACGAGCAGTACTTC
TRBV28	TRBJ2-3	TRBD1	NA	CASISGQGADTQYF	TGTGCCAGCATCTCGGGACAGGGAGCGGATACGCAGTATTTT
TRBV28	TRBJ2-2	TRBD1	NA	CAIGQEMNTGELFF	TGTGCCATCGGACAGGAGATGAACACCGGGGAGCTGTTTTTT
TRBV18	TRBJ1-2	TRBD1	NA	CASSPETGKPVPNYGYTF	TGTGCCAGCTCACCAGAGACAGGGAAGCCCGTGCCTAACTATGGCTACACCTTC
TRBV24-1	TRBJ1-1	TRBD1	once	CASGTGVGTEAFF	TGTGCCAGCGGGACAGGGGTTGGCACTGAAGCTTTCTTT